This is a list of T cell receptor beta chains from one sample in a study of blood T cell repertoires in COVID-19. This table comes from immunoSEQ multiplex PCR, and its TCRdb copy is limited to in-frame clones, with some not included. The data hold around 300,000 clones, with about nine tenths observed a single time. The sequencing input was peripheral blood. These receptors came from a woman between 25 and 40 years old with COVID-19, enrolled during active disease. The CDR3 runs from the conserved cysteine through the conserved F or W. The order of the fields is J gene, V gene, clone size, D gene, CDR3 protein, CDR3 DNA. D genes are given only for firm matches. A clone size is listed for some rows: how often the clone was seen (once, few, many), or a class if it is expanded.

>TRBJ2-1|TRBV5-1|NA|TRBD1
CASSLGAGQGYEQFF
TGCGCCAGCAGCTTGGGGGCGGGACAGGGGTATGAGCAGTTCTTC
>TRBJ2-5|TRBV7-7|NA|TRBD2
CASSSYPGVAGQETQYF
TGTGCCAGCAGCTCATACCCGGGGGTAGCGGGCCAAGAGACCCAGTACTTC
>TRBJ2-3|TRBV27|NA|NA
CASSLLQGTDTQYF
TGTGCCAGCAGTTTATTGCAGGGCACAGATACGCAGTATTTT
>TRBJ2-2|TRBV14|NA|NA
CASSHPKGTKTTGELFF
TGTGCCAGCAGCCATCCCAAGGGGACAAAGACTACCGGGGAGCTGTTTTTT
>TRBJ1-4|TRBV10-1|NA|NA
CASSKGPNEKLFF
TGCGCCAGCAGTAAGGGGCCAAATGAAAAACTGTTTTTT
>TRBJ1-2|TRBV19|NA|NA
CASSGLHQEDYGYTF
TGTGCCAGTAGTGGACTACATCAGGAGGACTATGGCTACACCTTC
>TRBJ2-7|TRBV11-2|NA|NA
CASSHYEQYF
TGTGCCAGCAGCCACTACGAGCAGTACTTC
>TRBJ1-2|TRBV27|NA|NA
CASSSGTNFNYGYTF
TGTGCCAGCAGTTCCGGGACAAATTTTAACTATGGCTACACCTTC
>TRBJ2-7|TRBV2|NA|NA
CASSEAREQYF
TGTGCCAGCAGTGAAGCGCGTGAGCAGTACTTC
>TRBJ1-2|TRBV29-1|NA|TRBD1
CSVVGQTGTIGYTF
TGCAGCGTTGTTGGGCAGACAGGGACCATTGGCTACACCTTC
>TRBJ2-1|TRBV3-1/TRBV3-2|NA|NA
CASSQGRLARDEQFF
TGTGCCAGCAGCCAAGGAAGGCTAGCACGCGATGAGCAGTTCTTC
>TRBJ1-1|TRBV7-2|NA|NA
CASSLIGRGTEAFF
TGTGCCAGCAGCTTAATCGGTAGAGGCACTGAAGCTTTCTTT
>TRBJ1-1|TRBV28|once|TRBD1
CASSLGQGVEAFF
TGTGCCAGCAGTTTAGGGCAGGGGGTTGAAGCTTTCTTT
>TRBJ2-1|TRBV19|NA|NA
CASSRRASLNNEQFF
TGTGCCAGTAGTCGGAGGGCCTCTCTTAACAATGAGCAGTTCTTC
>TRBJ2-3|TRBV28|NA|NA
CASLQRGTDTQYF
TGTGCCAGCCTCCAACGGGGCACAGATACGCAGTATTTT
>TRBJ2-7|TRBV7-2|NA|NA
CASSLGTYEQYF
TGTGCCAGCAGCTTAGGTACCTACGAGCAGTACTTC
>TRBJ1-1|TRBV15|NA|TRBD1
CATSRVDRGTEAFF
TGTGCCACCAGCAGAGTAGACAGGGGGACTGAAGCTTTCTTT
>TRBJ1-5|TRBV30|NA|TRBD1
CAWSSSGGEAGQPQHF
TGTGCCTGGAGTTCCTCAGGGGGCGAAGCAGGTCAGCCCCAGCATTTT
>TRBJ2-7|TRBV18|NA|NA
CASSPDRSYEQYF
TGTGCCAGCTCGCCCGACAGATCCTACGAGCAGTACTTC
>TRBJ1-1|TRBV29-1|NA|TRBD1
CSVDQTGETEAFF
TGCAGCGTTGACCAGACAGGGGAGACTGAAGCTTTCTTT
>TRBJ1-6|TRBV9|NA|NA
CASSSLDSRNSPLHF
TGTGCCAGCAGCTCACTGGACAGCCGGAATTCACCCCTCCACTTT
>TRBJ1-5|TRBV9|NA|NA
CASGGQGDQPQHF
TGTGCCAGCGGAGGGCAGGGTGATCAGCCCCAGCATTTT
>TRBJ1-4|TRBV7-9|NA|NA
CASSLVIAGSNEKLFF
TGTGCCAGCAGCTTAGTGATCGCTGGGAGTAATGAAAAACTGTTTTTT
>TRBJ1-1|TRBV10-2|NA|NA
CASGDGITEAFF
TGCGCCAGCGGTGACGGGATCACTGAAGCTTTCTTT
>TRBJ2-1|TRBV12-3/TRBV12-4|NA|NA
CASSNSPGNEQFF
TGTGCCAGCAGTAACTCCCCGGGGAATGAGCAGTTCTTC
>TRBJ2-5|TRBV7-8|NA|TRBD1
CASSLVGQGGETQYF
TGTGCCAGCAGCTTAGTGGGACAGGGAGGGGAGACCCAGTACTTC
>TRBJ2-7|TRBV5-1|NA|TRBD2
CASSLEGTSGNYEQYF
TGCGCCAGCAGCTTGGAAGGGACTAGCGGGAACTACGAGCAGTACTTC
>TRBJ1-5|TRBV7-2|NA|NA
CASSLGGSGGRNQPQHF
TGTGCCAGCAGCTTAGGAGGTTCGGGGGGCCGCAATCAGCCCCAGCATTTT
>TRBJ1-2|TRBV19|few|NA
CASSISQMYGYTF
TGTGCCAGTAGTATTTCACAGATGTATGGCTACACCTTC
>TRBJ1-2|TRBV3-1/TRBV3-2|once|NA
CASSQSWDTDYGYTF
TGTGCCAGCAGCCAGAGCTGGGACACCGACTATGGCTACACCTTC
>TRBJ2-7|TRBV3-1/TRBV3-2|NA|NA
CASSPSADGYEQYF
TGTGCCAGCAGCCCAAGCGCGGATGGCTACGAGCAGTACTTC
>TRBJ1-1|TRBV5-1|NA|NA
CASSPIGGRSGAFF
TGCGCCAGCAGCCCCATAGGAGGGAGGTCAGGAGCTTTCTTT
>TRBJ2-1|TRBV4-1|once|TRBD1
CASSLLRDRVTNEQFF
TGCGCCAGCAGCCTCCTCCGGGACAGGGTAACGAATGAGCAGTTCTTC
>TRBJ2-2|TRBV5-4|NA|TRBD2
CASSPASGRNTGELFF
TGTGCCAGCAGCCCAGCTAGCGGGAGAAACACCGGGGAGCTGTTTTTT
>TRBJ1-5|TRBV9|NA|NA
CASSVDGGFNQPQHF
TGTGCCAGCAGCGTAGATGGGGGCTTCAATCAGCCCCAGCATTTT
>TRBJ1-2|TRBV5-1|NA|NA
CASSLTLSGYTF
TGCGCCAGCAGCTTGACGTTGAGCGGCTACACCTTC
>TRBJ2-4|TRBV2|NA|NA
CASTPSLGNIQYF
TGTGCCAGCACTCCTAGCCTAGGAAACATTCAGTACTTC
>TRBJ2-1|TRBV12-3/TRBV12-4|few|NA
CASWRDSYNEQFF
TGTGCCAGCTGGAGGGACTCCTACAATGAGCAGTTCTTC
>TRBJ1-6|TRBV5-1|NA|NA
CASSLLGGTGNSPLHF
TGCGCCAGCAGCTTGTTGGGGGGAACGGGAAATTCACCCCTCCACTTT
>TRBJ2-1|TRBV27|NA|TRBD2
CASRELAGGNNEQFF
TGTGCCAGCAGGGAACTAGCGGGAGGGAACAATGAGCAGTTCTTC
>TRBJ2-7|TRBV29-1|NA|NA
CSAASGSSYEQYF
TGCAGCGCCGCTTCGGGTAGCTCCTACGAGCAGTACTTC
>TRBJ1-5|TRBV19|NA|NA
CASLGRGNQPQHF
TGTGCCAGTCTCGGCAGGGGCAATCAGCCCCAGCATTTT
>TRBJ2-3|TRBV19|NA|TRBD1
CASSNDRASTDTQYF
TGTGCCAGTAGTAACGACAGGGCGAGCACAGATACGCAGTATTTT
>TRBJ1-2|TRBV6-5|once|NA
CASVGSEGGHGYTF
TGTGCCAGTGTCGGCTCAGAAGGAGGACATGGCTACACCTTC
>TRBJ2-3|TRBV30|once|TRBD2
CAWSPMAGDTDTQYF
TGTGCCTGGAGTCCCATGGCGGGAGACACAGATACGCAGTATTTT
>TRBJ1-2|TRBV18|NA|NA
CASSPTENTIYGYTF
TGTGCCAGCTCACCGACGGAGAATACCATCTATGGCTACACCTTC